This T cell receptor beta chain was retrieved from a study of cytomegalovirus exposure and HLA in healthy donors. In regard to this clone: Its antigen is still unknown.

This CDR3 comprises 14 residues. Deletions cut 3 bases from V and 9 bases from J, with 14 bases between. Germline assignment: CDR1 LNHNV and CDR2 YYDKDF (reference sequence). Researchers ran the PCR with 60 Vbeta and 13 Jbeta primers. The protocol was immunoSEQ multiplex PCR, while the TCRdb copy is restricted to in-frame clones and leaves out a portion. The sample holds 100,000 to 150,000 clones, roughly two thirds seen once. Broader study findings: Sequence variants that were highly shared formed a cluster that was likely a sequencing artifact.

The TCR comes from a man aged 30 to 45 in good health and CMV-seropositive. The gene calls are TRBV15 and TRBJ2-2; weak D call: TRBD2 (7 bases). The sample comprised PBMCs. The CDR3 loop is CATSRGGLGRELFF. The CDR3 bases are TGTGCCACCAGCAGGGGGGGGCTTGGGAGGGAGCTGTTTTTT.